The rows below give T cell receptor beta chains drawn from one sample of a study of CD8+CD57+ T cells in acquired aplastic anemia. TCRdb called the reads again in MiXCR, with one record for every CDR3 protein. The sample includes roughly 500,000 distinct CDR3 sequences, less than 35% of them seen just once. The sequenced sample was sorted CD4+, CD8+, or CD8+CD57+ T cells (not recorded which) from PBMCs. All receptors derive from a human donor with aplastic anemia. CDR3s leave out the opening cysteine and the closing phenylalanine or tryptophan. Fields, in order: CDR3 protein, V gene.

CDR3: ASSQQTHSKDEQY; V: TRBV4-1
CDR3: ASDSLSSYEQY; V: TRBV6-1
CDR3: ASSPTSGRGFTEAF; V: TRBV4-3
CDR3: ASSAGMSYNSPLH; V: TRBV9
CDR3: ASSDRAGGLTDTQY; V: TRBV5-1
CDR3: ASSLERWTEAF; V: TRBV5-4
CDR3: ASSQNRGETQY; V: TRBV4-2
CDR3: SVDSGTSNPEQY; V: TRBV20-1
CDR3: ASSLSGTGDGSPLH; V: TRBV5-1
CDR3: ASSPHQGGGGAFQPQH; V: TRBV11-2
CDR3: ASSSPTGVGNTIY; V: TRBV5-5
CDR3: ASSPHKWTGAYEQY; V: TRBV4-3
CDR3: ASSQEGARGSYNSPLH; V: TRBV4-2
CDR3: ASSMGNLSEQF; V: TRBV19
CDR3: ASSQEQGAGYGYT; V: TRBV4-2
CDR3: AIGQGFDEQY; V: TRBV10-3
CDR3: ASSSDPDATQY; V: TRBV5-1
CDR3: ASTPGHMNTEAF; V: TRBV7-8
CDR3: ASRGSQGARTGELF; V: TRBV7-3
CDR3: ASTVRDRTAEAF; V: TRBV2
CDR3: ASSQRDLTTDGYT; V: TRBV3-1
CDR3: SVVLVTEAF; V: TRBV29-1
CDR3: ASSDRDSSYNERF; V: TRBV7-3
CDR3: ASAMRGGTDTQY; V: TRBV19
CDR3: ASSQLRDGTQY; V: TRBV14
CDR3: ASSRRRTGETEAF; V: TRBV7-9
CDR3: ASRGTGNSNQPQH; V: TRBV2
CDR3: ASSRTGGGYGYT; V: TRBV10-3
CDR3: ASSKQGLAVSYEQY; V: TRBV19
CDR3: ASSLPPLGVGAPGELF; V: TRBV13
CDR3: ASSLMTGAYEQY; V: TRBV19
CDR3: ASSLIGGYT; V: TRBV13
CDR3: ASSLALTGTGELF; V: TRBV7-7
CDR3: ASSTRTSGRGETQY; V: TRBV19
CDR3: ASSGDRGDGYGYT; V: TRBV25-1
CDR3: SGGGGSNEQF; V: TRBV20-1
CDR3: ASSLGWGVTSDTQY; V: TRBV11-2
CDR3: ASSLSGGPNEQF; V: TRBV11-1
CDR3: ASSEGQENTEAF; V: TRBV9
CDR3: ASNRRGAYEQY; V: TRBV2
CDR3: ASSIVQNTGELF; V: TRBV19
CDR3: AIRSLNTEAF; V: TRBV10-3
CDR3: ASSLSTRAPYGYT; V: TRBV7-6
CDR3: SARDERDNYNSPLH; V: TRBV20-1
CDR3: ASRKTDKLYGYT; V: TRBV2
CDR3: ATAGTALYGYT; V: TRBV19
CDR3: ASSLRVTGSYEQY; V: TRBV12-3/TRBV12-4
CDR3: SARVLAGGSDTQY; V: TRBV20-1
CDR3: ASSAPTGSGLSGANVLT; V: TRBV25-1
CDR3: ASSLEPGSNSPLH; V: TRBV2
CDR3: ASSVEVGTGEAL; V: TRBV9
CDR3: SADSRSYEQY; V: TRBV29-1
CDR3: ASSSGGGGHRNTQY; V: TRBV7-6
CDR3: ASRTNRRTGDNSPLH; V: TRBV5-1
CDR3: ASSFTGTGRYEQY; V: TRBV27
CDR3: ASSLAGGNLYNEQF; V: TRBV5-1
CDR3: ASSQVGVHEQY; V: TRBV14
CDR3: SAYRGNEQF; V: TRBV20-1
CDR3: ASSQTRSSYNSPLH; V: TRBV4-1
CDR3: ASRSSGTSGYGYT; V: TRBV28